These T cell receptor beta chains were read from a single sample in a study of human T cells and chemical hapten exposure. One entry per CDR3 protein results from TCRdb running MiXCR on the 5' RACE reads. The data show under 150,000 distinct CDR3 sequences, around a fifth seen once. Every receptor here comes from a human donor in good health. The CDR3 runs from the conserved cysteine through the conserved F or W. A D gene is named only where the DNA matches it firmly. Clone size appears in some rows only: once, few, many, or a class for an expanded clone.

clone_size	j_call	v_call	d_call	cdr3_nt	cdr3_aa
.	TRBJ2-6	TRBV6-2/TRBV6-3	.	TGTGCCAGCAGTTACTCAGTGGCCGGTCGGGTTCCTGGGGCCAACGTCCTGACTTTC	CASSYSVAGRVPGANVLTF
few	TRBJ2-1	TRBV7-2	.	TGTGCCAGCAGCTTCCCTCCCTTTTACAATGAGCAGTTCTTC	CASSFPPFYNEQFF
.	TRBJ2-7	TRBV20-1	TRBD2	TGCAGTGCTAAGCGGGGGACCTACGAGCAGTACTTC	CSAKRGTYEQYF
.	TRBJ2-1	TRBV7-9	TRBD2	TGTGCCAGCAGCGGTAGCGGGAGGGCCGCCGTCTCCTACAATGAGCAGTTCTTC	CASSGSGRAAVSYNEQFF
few	TRBJ1-5	TRBV20-1	.	TGCAGTGCTAGCCCCCCAGGGCTGGGGCAGCCCCAGCATTTT	CSASPPGLGQPQHF
few	TRBJ1-3	TRBV5-4	.	TGTGCCAGCAGCTTGGGTACAAGCGGGGAACCTGGAAACACCATATATTTT	CASSLGTSGEPGNTIYF
many	TRBJ1-1	TRBV20-1	.	TGCAGTGCGGGAACAGGGATTTACACTGAAGCTTTCTTT	CSAGTGIYTEAFF
many	TRBJ2-5	TRBV6-5	.	TGTGCCAGCAGCCGGGACGTCCAAGAGACCCAGTACTTC	CASSRDVQETQYF
.	TRBJ1-2	TRBV20-1	.	TGCAGTGCTAGAGATCAGGCGGACAACTATGGCTACACCTTC	CSARDQADNYGYTF
.	TRBJ1-1	TRBV5-4	TRBD1	TGTGCCAGCAGTCCAGGGGGCTGGAACACTGAAGCTTTCTTT	CASSPGGWNTEAFF